This T cell receptor beta chain came from a study of early T cells in non-severe SARS-CoV-2 infection. Background on the study: Bulk RNA from unsorted whole blood was sequenced; chains were unpaired.

Unique molecular identifiers were added to individual cDNA molecules. TCRdb independently ran MiXCR on the 5' RACE reads; one entry per CDR3 protein. The sample holds 100,000 or so distinct CDR3 sequences, roughly 17% seen once. This clonotype was picked up a small number of times. This specimen was whole blood, taken at baseline. The TCR was taken from an adult who was a healthcare worker with PCR-confirmed SARS-CoV-2 infection or an uninfected control (not recorded which).

The CDR3 region is CASSADRRGTQYF. The CDR3 region has the DNA TGCGCCAGCAGCGCGGACCGACGCGGGACGCAGTATTTT. This rearrangement joins TRBV5-1 to TRBJ2-3; D is perhaps TRBD2 (5 bases). The germline V gene has CDR1 SGHRS and CDR2 YFSETQ. Trimming removed 4 bases from V and 9 bases from J, with 15 bases in between. This CDR3 region has 13 residues.